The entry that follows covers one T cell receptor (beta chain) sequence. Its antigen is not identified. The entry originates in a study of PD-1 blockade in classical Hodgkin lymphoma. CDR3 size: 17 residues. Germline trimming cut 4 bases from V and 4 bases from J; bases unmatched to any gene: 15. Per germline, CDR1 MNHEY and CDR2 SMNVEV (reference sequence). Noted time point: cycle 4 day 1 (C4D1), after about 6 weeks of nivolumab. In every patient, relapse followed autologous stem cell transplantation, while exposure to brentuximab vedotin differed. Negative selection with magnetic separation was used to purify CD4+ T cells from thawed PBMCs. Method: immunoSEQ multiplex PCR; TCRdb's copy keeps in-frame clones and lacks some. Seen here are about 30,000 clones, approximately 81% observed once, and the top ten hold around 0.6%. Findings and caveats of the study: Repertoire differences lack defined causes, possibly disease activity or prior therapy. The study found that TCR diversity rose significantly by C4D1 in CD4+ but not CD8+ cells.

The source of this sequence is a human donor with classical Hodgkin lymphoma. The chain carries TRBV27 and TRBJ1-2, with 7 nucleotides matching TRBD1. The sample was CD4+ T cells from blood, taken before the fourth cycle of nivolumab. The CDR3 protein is CASSSSGTVLLPYGYTF. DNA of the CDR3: TGTGCCAGCAGTTCCTCCGGGACAGTGCTCCTCCCCTATGGCTACACCTTC.